This T cell receptor beta chain is from a study of cytomegalovirus exposure and HLA in healthy donors. Study background: Early on, a data release was issued that held 85 million to 95 million unique TCRs from HLA-typed donors.

A multiplex PCR was run with 60 Vbeta primers and 13 Jbeta primers. Profiled with immunoSEQ multiplex PCR; TCRdb holds only in-frame clones, not every one. The table has over 200,000 clones, approximately 84% seen once; the top ten hold about 0.58%. Donors were ostensibly healthy at sampling, although undocumented immune exposures were probable. As concerns this clone: Its antigen is not identified.

Study-level points and caveats: Sequencing had likely introduced a cluster of highly shared sequence variants as an artifact. A later analysis appeared to link common viral pathogens to several of the most significant clusters.

This TCR derives from a woman aged 35 to 49 in good health and CMV-seronegative. Sequenced sample: PBMCs.

The CDR3 loop reads CASARGNTEAFF. In nucleotides, the CDR3 is TGTGCCTCTGCCAGGGGAAACACTGAAGCTTTCTTT. The genes are TRBV6-5 and TRBJ1-1; a possible D gene is TRBD1 (6 bases). Trimming removed 11 bases at V and 2 bases at J, with 12 bases between. The CDR3 runs to 12 residues. Germline loops: CDR1 MNHEY, CDR2 SVGAGI.